This T cell receptor (beta chain) was profiled in a study of shared clonotypes between healthy human individuals. Regarding the study as a whole: Specimens sampled were limited to blood, with tissue repertoires likely differing. The rarefaction results pointed to incomplete sorted-subset sequencing despite large depth. The naive CD4 repertoires of four donors were compared, and around 5% of clonotypes were shared.

Note on this clone: Its antigen remains unidentified.

Authors' methods: Junction-only immunoSEQ data arrived without quality scores, meaning filtering differed. Clones were read by immunoSEQ multiplex PCR, and TCRdb kept only the in-frame ones, dropping some. The V and J calls and clone size were taken over from that table, and D and trimming were inferred from the DNA. The data show about 1.1 million clones, roughly 77% seen once. V lost 0 bases and J 9 bases, leaving 12 bases between the germline ends. Germline V gene lookup returns CDR1 SGHDN and CDR2 FVKESK. The CDR3 loop spans 14 amino acids. The V call is TRBV14, the J call TRBJ2-1; D is uncertain. The sequence was collected from a man in his late teens or twenties in good health. Some clones in this sample may be carry-over from other donors' samples. The sample consisted of memory CD4+ T cells from PBMCs. Subset indicated: CD45RA-negative fraction. The CDR3 coding sequence is TGTGCCAGCAGCCAAGATCACCGATCGGGTGAGCAGTTCTTC. Amino acid sequence: CASSQDHRSGEQFF.